The 8 T cell receptor beta chains below all came from one sample that was sequenced in a study of blood T cell repertoires in COVID-19. The table came from immunoSEQ multiplex PCR; TCRdb's copy has only in-frame clones and leaves some out. The table shows about 140,000 clones, with roughly 80% occurring only once. The sequenced material came from peripheral blood. These receptor sequences come from a human donor in a cohort sampled during active COVID-19.

This chain connects TRBV5-5 to TRBJ2-5; the D gene is possibly TRBD1 (5 bases). Looked up from germline, CDR1 is SGHKS and CDR2 is YYEKEE (reference sequence). The CDR3 is made up of 15 amino acids. The V end was cut by 3 bases, the J end by 3 bases, with 15 bases between. The CDR3 is CASSSPTQGKETQYF. Written as DNA, the CDR3 is TGTGCCAGCAGCTCCCCCACTCAGGGCAAAGAGACCCAGTACTTC.

V gene TRBV5-1 combines with J gene TRBJ2-3, with no clear D. The CDR3 has 11 residues. The V gene's germline CDR1 is SGHRS and CDR2 YFSETQ. Deletions cut 7 bases from V and 2 bases from J, with 5 bases between. CDR3 DNA: TGCGCCAGCCGTTCCACAGATACGCAGTATTTT. Its protein product is CASRSTDTQYF.

V is TRBV6-4 and J is TRBJ1-1, with D perhaps matching TRBD1 (5 bases). Trimming cost V 6 bases and J 5 bases, with 16 bases left between them. Germline V gene sequence: CDR1 MRHNA, CDR2 SNTAGT. CDR3 length: 14 residues. Here the CDR3 reads CASRRAGPRTEAFF. CDR3 DNA sequence: TGTGCCAGCAGGAGAGCGGGACCTAGGACTGAAGCTTTCTTT.

V and J are TRBV6-1 and TRBJ1-2, with 7 bases fitting TRBD1. The CDR3 has 14 residues. The V gene end was trimmed by 3 bases and the J gene end by 3 bases; junction bases not matched to a gene: 4. CDR1 is MNHNS and CDR2 is SASEGT in the germline V gene. The CDR3 loop is CASSDRDSYYGYTF. CDR3 sequence (DNA): TGTGCCAGCAGTGATCGGGACAGCTACTATGGCTACACCTTC.

The chain combines TRBV28 with TRBJ2-1; D perhaps matches TRBD1 (6 bases). The CDR3 has 16 amino acids. Trimming removed 7 bases at V and 7 bases at J, with 23 bases between. Germline V gene data show CDR1 as MDHEN and CDR2 as SYDVKM. DNA of the CDR3: TGTGCCAGCAACACCATCGCAGGGGCCCGAGGGAATGAGCAGTTCTTC. Its protein is CASNTIAGARGNEQFF.

V is TRBV6-5 and J is TRBJ2-1; D perhaps matches TRBD1 (7 bases). V was cut by 7 bases and J by 7 bases, with 14 bases left in between. The CDR3 consists of 13 residues. CDR1 MNHEY and CDR2 SVGAGI come from the germline V gene. The CDR3 is CASTQPGGNEQFF. Here the CDR3 DNA reads TGTGCCAGCACCCAACCAGGGGGGAATGAGCAGTTCTTC.

The chain carries TRBV29-1 and TRBJ1-2; D is perhaps TRBD1 (6 bases). Germline CDR1 reads SQVTM; CDR2 reads ANQGSEA. The CDR3 is made up of 13 amino acids. V was clipped by 1 base and J by 5 bases, with 11 bases between them. The CDR3 nucleotides read TGCAGCGTTGAAGCGGACAGATTATATGGCTACACCTTC. Protein sequence: CSVEADRLYGYTF.

The chain recombines TRBV6-6 with TRBJ2-7; 11 bases are a match to TRBD2. The CDR3 length is 16 residues. The germline V gene has CDR1 MNHNY and CDR2 SVGAGI (reference sequence). After removal of 6 bases from V and 6 bases from J, the junction contained 13 bases not matched to a gene. This chain's CDR3 is CASSPTLAGGPGEQYV. In DNA form, the CDR3 reads TGTGCCAGCAGCCCCACCCTAGCGGGAGGCCCCGGCGAGCAGTACGTC.